These T cell receptor beta chains were read from a single sample in a study of blood T cell repertoires in COVID-19. TCRdb keeps only in-frame clones here, not all; method: immunoSEQ multiplex PCR. The sample shows about 80,000 clones, more than 65% of them seen only once. Input material: peripheral blood. The receptors shown here come from an elderly man with acute or convalescent COVID-19. The CDR3 runs from the conserved cysteine through the conserved F or W. D genes are given only for firm matches. The size entry is marked missing in some rows and otherwise reads once, few, many or a size class.

j_call | v_call | clone_size | d_call | cdr3_aa | cdr3_nt
TRBJ1-1 | TRBV5-1 | once | NA | CASSEVGGTEAFF | TGCGCCAGCAGCGAGGTGGGTGGCACTGAAGCTTTCTTT
TRBJ2-4 | TRBV7-8 | NA | NA | CASSLRESSNIQYF | TGTGCCAGCAGCTTGAGGGAATCGTCAAACATTCAGTACTTC
TRBJ2-7 | TRBV5-6 | NA | TRBD1 | CASSGQVSYEQYF | TGTGCCAGCAGCGGACAGGTCTCCTACGAGCAGTACTTC
TRBJ2-5 | TRBV7-9 | NA | TRBD1 | CASSVGTGVGETQYF | TGTGCCAGCAGCGTAGGGACAGGCGTCGGAGAGACCCAGTACTTC
TRBJ2-2 | TRBV2 | NA | NA | CASTQEATGELFF | TGTGCCAGCACCCAGGAAGCCACCGGGGAGCTGTTTTTT
TRBJ2-7 | TRBV5-1 | few | NA | CASSRDTSSYEQYF | TGCGCCAGCAGCCGAGACACCAGCTCCTACGAGCAGTACTTC
TRBJ2-7 | TRBV6-5 | NA | NA | CASSTGYNIGEQYF | TGTGCCAGCAGTACAGGGTACAACATAGGGGAGCAGTACTTC
TRBJ2-1 | TRBV19 | NA | TRBD2 | CASSSGGDGSEQFF | TGTGCCAGTAGTAGCGGGGGGGATGGCAGTGAGCAGTTCTTC
TRBJ1-1 | TRBV11-2 | NA | TRBD1 | CASSPVGGQGFTEAFF | TGTGCCAGCAGCCCAGTGGGTGGACAGGGGTTCACTGAAGCTTTCTTT
TRBJ2-5 | TRBV25-1 | few | TRBD1 | CASSAGTGRETQYF | TGTGCCAGCAGTGCAGGGACAGGGCGAGAGACCCAGTACTTC
TRBJ1-1 | TRBV7-6 | NA | NA | CASSLGFTGEGAEAFF | TGTGCCAGCAGCTTAGGGTTTACGGGTGAAGGAGCTGAAGCTTTCTTT
TRBJ2-3 | TRBV19 | NA | TRBD1 | CASSIVTGGGADTQYF | TGTGCCAGTAGTATTGTTACAGGGGGAGGCGCAGATACGCAGTATTTT
TRBJ2-5 | TRBV5-1 | NA | TRBD1 | CASSSTGGDQETQYF | TGCGCCAGCAGCTCGACAGGGGGTGACCAAGAGACCCAGTACTTC
TRBJ1-2 | TRBV19 | NA | NA | CASSIGGAGASDYGYTF | TGTGCCAGTAGTATAGGAGGGGCAGGGGCTAGTGACTATGGCTACACCTTC
TRBJ1-1 | TRBV7-9 | NA | NA | CASSIQGGDTEAFF | TGTGCCAGCAGCATACAGGGTGGGGACACTGAAGCTTTCTTT
TRBJ2-7 | TRBV7-8 | NA | NA | CASSLYVTYEQYF | TGTGCCAGCAGCTTGTATGTAACCTACGAGCAGTACTTC
TRBJ2-6 | TRBV5-4 | NA | TRBD2 | CASSKAGGSSGANVLTF | TGTGCCAGCAGCAAAGCGGGGGGGAGCTCTGGGGCCAACGTCCTGACTTTC
TRBJ1-1 | TRBV12-3/TRBV12-4 | once | NA | CASSTRQNTEAFF | TGTGCCAGCAGTACAAGACAGAACACTGAAGCTTTCTTT
TRBJ2-5 | TRBV5-4 | NA | TRBD2 | CASSSTGTREETQYF | TGTGCCAGCAGCTCAACCGGGACTAGGGAAGAGACCCAGTACTTC
TRBJ2-3 | TRBV11-3 | once | TRBD1 | CASSMTGLDTQYF | TGTGCCAGCAGCATGACAGGGTTAGATACGCAGTATTTT
TRBJ2-1 | TRBV7-2 | NA | NA | CASSLGTVDNEQFF | TGTGCCAGCAGCTTAGGGACAGTAGACAATGAGCAGTTCTTC
TRBJ2-5 | TRBV6-5 | NA | NA | CASVGYGQSQETQYF | TGTGCCAGCGTCGGGTACGGCCAAAGCCAAGAGACCCAGTACTTC
TRBJ1-5 | TRBV19 | NA | NA | CATGDSNQPQHF | TGTGCCACCGGGGATAGCAATCAGCCCCAGCATTTT
TRBJ2-7 | TRBV7-2 | NA | NA | CASSLVFRTASYEQYF | TGTGCCAGCAGCTTAGTGTTCAGGACAGCCTCCTACGAGCAGTACTTC
TRBJ2-3 | TRBV3-1/TRBV3-2 | NA | TRBD1 | CASSQGGGLAGDTQYF | TGTGCCAGCAGCCAAGGAGGGGGCCTAGCCGGAGATACGCAGTATTTT